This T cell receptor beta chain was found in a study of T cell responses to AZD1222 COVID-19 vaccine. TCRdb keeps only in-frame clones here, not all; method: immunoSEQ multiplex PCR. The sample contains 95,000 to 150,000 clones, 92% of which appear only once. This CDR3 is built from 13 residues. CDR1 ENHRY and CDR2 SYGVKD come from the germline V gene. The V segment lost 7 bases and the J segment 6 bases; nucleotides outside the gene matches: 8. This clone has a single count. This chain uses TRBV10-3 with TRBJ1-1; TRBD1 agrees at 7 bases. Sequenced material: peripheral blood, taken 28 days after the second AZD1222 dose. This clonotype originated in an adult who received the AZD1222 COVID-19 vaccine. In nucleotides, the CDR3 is TGTGCCATCATCGAACAGGGGAAGGCTGAAGCTTTCTTT. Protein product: CAIIEQGKAEAFF.